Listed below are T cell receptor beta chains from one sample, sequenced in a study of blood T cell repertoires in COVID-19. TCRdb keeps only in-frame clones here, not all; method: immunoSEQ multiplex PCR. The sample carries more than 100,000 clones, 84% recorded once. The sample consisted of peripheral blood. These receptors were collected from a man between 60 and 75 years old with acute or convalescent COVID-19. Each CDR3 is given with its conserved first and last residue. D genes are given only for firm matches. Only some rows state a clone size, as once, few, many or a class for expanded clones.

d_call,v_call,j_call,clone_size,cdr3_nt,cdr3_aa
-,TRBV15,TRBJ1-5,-,TGTGCCACCAGCAGAGAAACAGGGAAGAGTAATCAGCCCCAGCATTTT,CATSRETGKSNQPQHF
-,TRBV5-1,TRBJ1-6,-,TGCGCCAGCAGCTTCGCCACAGACACGAATTCACCCCTCCACTTT,CASSFATDTNSPLHF
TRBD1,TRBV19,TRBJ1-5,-,TGTGCCAGTAGTTTCCGGGACAGGGGGCGGAACGATCAGCCCCAGCATTTT,CASSFRDRGRNDQPQHF
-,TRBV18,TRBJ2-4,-,TGTGCCAGCTCACCGTACAGGTTAAAAAACATTCAGTACTTC,CASSPYRLKNIQYF
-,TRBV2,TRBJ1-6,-,TGTGCCAGCTTATGGACAGAAAAATTCGGAGATTCACCCCTCCACTTT,CASLWTEKFGDSPLHF
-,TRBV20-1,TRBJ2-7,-,TGCAGTGCTAGAGTACAGCTCGAGCAGTACTTC,CSARVQLEQYF
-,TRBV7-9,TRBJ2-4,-,TGTGCCAGCAGCTTAGACAGGGTTGGGGCCAAAAACATTCAGTACTTC,CASSLDRVGAKNIQYF
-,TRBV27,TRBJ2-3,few,TGTGCCAGCTCCGAGCGGGCTGGACAAGATACGCAGTATTTT,CASSERAGQDTQYF
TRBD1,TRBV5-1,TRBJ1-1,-,TGCGCCAGCAGCTTGGGGGACAGGCAGAACACTGAAGCTTTCTTT,CASSLGDRQNTEAFF
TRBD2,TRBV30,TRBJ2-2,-,TGTGCCTTACCGACATTAGGGAGGGCCGGGGAGCTGTTTTTT,CALPTLGRAGELFF
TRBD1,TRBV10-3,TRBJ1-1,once,TGTGCCATCAGTGAGCGACAGGGTGGTGAAGCTTTCTTT,CAISERQGGEAFF
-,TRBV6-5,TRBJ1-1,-,TGTGCCAGCAGTTACTCGGTAGCGGGGGCCACTGAAGCTTTCTTT,CASSYSVAGATEAFF
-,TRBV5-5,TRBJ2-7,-,TGTGCCAGCAGCGAGGGAATAGGCTACGAGCAGTACTTC,CASSEGIGYEQYF
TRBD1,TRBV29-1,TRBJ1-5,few,TGCAGCGTTGCAACAGGGGGCGCCGACTATAGCAATCAGCCCCAGCATTTT,CSVATGGADYSNQPQHF
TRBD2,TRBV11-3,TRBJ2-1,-,TGTGCCAGCAGCTTGGGGATAGCGGGAGGGATCAATGAGCAGTTCTTC,CASSLGIAGGINEQFF
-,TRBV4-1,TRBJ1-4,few,TGCGCCAGCAGCCGTATCACAGGGACAACTAATGAAAAACTGTTTTTT,CASSRITGTTNEKLFF
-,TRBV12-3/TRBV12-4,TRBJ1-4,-,TGTGCCAGCAGTTTTGAGTTTAATGAAAAACTGTTTTTT,CASSFEFNEKLFF
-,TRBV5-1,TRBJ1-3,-,TGCGCCAGCAGCTCACAACACAATACAGGGCGTACTGGAAACACCATATATTTT,CASSSQHNTGRTGNTIYF
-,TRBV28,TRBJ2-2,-,TGTGCCAGCAGTCCGGTTATCGGGGATTCGTACGGGGAGCTGTTTTTT,CASSPVIGDSYGELFF
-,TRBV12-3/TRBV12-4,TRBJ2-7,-,TGTGCCAGCAGGGGGGACATCTACGAGCAGTACTTC,CASRGDIYEQYF
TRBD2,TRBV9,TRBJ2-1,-,TGTGCCAGCAGCCTCCTTAGCGGGAGCTCCTACAATGAGCAGTTCTTC,CASSLLSGSSYNEQFF
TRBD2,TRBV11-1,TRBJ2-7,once,TGTGCCAGCAGCTTAGATCGGGAGGGCGAGCAGTACTTC,CASSLDREGEQYF
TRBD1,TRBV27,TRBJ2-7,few,TGTGCCAGCAGTCACAACCCCGGGACAGCCCATTACGAGCAGTACTTC,CASSHNPGTAHYEQYF
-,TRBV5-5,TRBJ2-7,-,TGTGCCAGCGGCCGGTGGAGGGGCGAGCAGTACTTC,CASGRWRGEQYF
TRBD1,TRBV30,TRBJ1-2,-,TGTGCCTGGAGGCAACTAGGGGGCACCAACTATGGCTACACCTTC,CAWRQLGGTNYGYTF
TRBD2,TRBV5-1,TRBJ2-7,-,TGCGCCAGCAGCTTGGAGGGGAGGGGCAACTACGAGCAGTACTTC,CASSLEGRGNYEQYF
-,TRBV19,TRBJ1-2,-,TGTGCCAGTACCCCTCAGCGGACAGCGGGAAACTATGGCTACACCTTC,CASTPQRTAGNYGYTF
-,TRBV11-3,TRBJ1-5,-,TGTGCCAGCAACTTTTCAGGGGATGATAAGCCCCAGCATTTT,CASNFSGDDKPQHF
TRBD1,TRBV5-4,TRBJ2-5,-,TGTGCCAGCAGCTTTGACAGGGGGAAAGAGACCCAGTACTTC,CASSFDRGKETQYF
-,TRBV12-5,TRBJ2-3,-,TGTGCTAGTGGCCCCAGGGCAGCGCTGGATACGCAGTATTTT,CASGPRAALDTQYF
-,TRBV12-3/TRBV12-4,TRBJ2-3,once,TGTGCCAGCAGCCGGGTAGATACGCAGTATTTT,CASSRVDTQYF
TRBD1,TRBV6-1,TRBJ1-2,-,TGTGCCAGCAGTGAAGCGGGCAGGGGGAACTATGGCTACACCTTC,CASSEAGRGNYGYTF
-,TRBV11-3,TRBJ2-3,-,TGTGCCAGCAGCTTGGGGCCCTCATCAGATACGCAGTATTTT,CASSLGPSSDTQYF
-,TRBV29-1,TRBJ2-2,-,TGCAGCGTTGTTCAGGGGACCGGGGAGCTGTTTTTT,CSVVQGTGELFF
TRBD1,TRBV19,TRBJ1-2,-,TGTGCCAGTTCCAGACAGGGGCCATCTGGCTACACCTTC,CASSRQGPSGYTF
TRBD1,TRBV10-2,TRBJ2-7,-,TGCGCCAGCAGTCACGGGACAGGGGGCTGGTACGAGCAGTACTTC,CASSHGTGGWYEQYF
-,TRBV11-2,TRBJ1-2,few,TGTGCCAGCAGCTTTGTACGAAGAGGAGGCTACACCTTC,CASSFVRRGGYTF
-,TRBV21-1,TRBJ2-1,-,TGTGCCAGCGTCCTAGCGGGAGGGACCAATGAGCAGTTCTTC,CASVLAGGTNEQFF
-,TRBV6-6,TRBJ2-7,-,TGTGCCAGCAGCCCCTTGGACGGGGGCTACGAGCAGTACTTC,CASSPLDGGYEQYF
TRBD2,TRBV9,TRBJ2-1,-,TGTGCCAGCATCATAGCGGGAGGGCCCTCCTACAATGAGCAGTTCTTC,CASIIAGGPSYNEQFF
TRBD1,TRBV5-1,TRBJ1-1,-,TGCGCCAGCAGCCCGGGGGACAGGGGGAACACTGAAGCTTTCTTT,CASSPGDRGNTEAFF
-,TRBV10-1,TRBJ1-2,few,TGCGCCAGCAGTGCTACAGGACCCTATGGCTACACCTTC,CASSATGPYGYTF
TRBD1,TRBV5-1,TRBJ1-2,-,TGCGCCAGCAGCTTGGAAGGGACAGGGTTGAACTATGGCTACACCTTC,CASSLEGTGLNYGYTF
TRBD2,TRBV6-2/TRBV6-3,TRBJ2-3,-,TGTGCCAGCAGCCGTAGCGGGAGGGTAATCGTGTCGCAGTATTTT,CASSRSGRVIVSQYF
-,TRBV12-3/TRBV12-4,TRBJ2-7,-,TGTGCCAGCAGTCCTTCTAGGGGTTCGCAGTACTTC,CASSPSRGSQYF
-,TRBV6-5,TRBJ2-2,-,TGTGCCAGCAGCGGGACACGCACCGGGGAGCTGTTTTTT,CASSGTRTGELFF
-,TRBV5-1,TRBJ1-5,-,TGCGCCAGCAGCCGCAGGCGGGGCCGCTTTCCGGCCCAGCATTTT,CASSRRRGRFPAQHF
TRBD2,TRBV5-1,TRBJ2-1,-,TGCGCCAGCAGCTTTGACGGGAGGGCCCGGCATGAGCAGTTCTTC,CASSFDGRARHEQFF
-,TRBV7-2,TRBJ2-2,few,TGTGCCAGCAGTGAGGGGGGGCCATCTGGGGAGCTGTTTTTT,CASSEGGPSGELFF
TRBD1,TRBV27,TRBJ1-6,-,TGTGCCAGTAGACGGACAGGGTCAGTTACTAATTCACCCCTCCACTTT,CASRRTGSVTNSPLHF
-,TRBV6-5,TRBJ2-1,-,TGTGCCAGCAGCGGGACCCCTAGGGGGAATGAGCAGTTCTTC,CASSGTPRGNEQFF
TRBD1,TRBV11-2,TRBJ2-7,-,TGTGCCAGCAGCTTAACGGGGACAGGGTTAACCTACGAGCAGTACTTC,CASSLTGTGLTYEQYF
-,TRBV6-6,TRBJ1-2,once,TGTGCCAGCAGTTACTCGAAGTCCCAAGAGGGCTACACCTTC,CASSYSKSQEGYTF
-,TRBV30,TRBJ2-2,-,TGTGCCTGGAGTGGGCACGCGAACACCGGGGAGCTGTTTTTT,CAWSGHANTGELFF
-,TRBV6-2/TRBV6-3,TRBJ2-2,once,TGTGCCAGCAGTTTGACAGCTAACACCGGGGAGCTGTTTTTT,CASSLTANTGELFF